This T cell receptor beta chain is from a study of T-cell reconstitution after alpha-beta-depleted transplantation in children. Unique molecular identifiers were incorporated during preparation of the TCRbeta library. TCRdb called the PCR reads again in MiXCR, with one record for every CDR3 protein. The repertoire consists of fewer than 700,000 distinct CDR3 sequences, with more than 20% occurring once and the leading ten covering 13% to 15%. CDR3 length equals 15 residues. V dropped 3 bases and J dropped 0 bases, with 9 bases sitting between them. General study findings and limits: Recipient T cells and thymic progenitors that survived were the source of the high TCRbeta diversity seen at day 60 in some patients.

Concerning this clonotype: Antigen: not known.

The sequenced sample was PBMCs, mostly from graft donor cells, obtained 360 days after TCRalphabeta/CD19-depleted stem cell transplant. The receptor was isolated from a boy in the first two years of life who had a stem cell transplant for acute myeloid leukemia, so the T cells may come from the graft donor. This sequence joins TRBV12-3 or TRBV12-4 and TRBJ1-3; D is uncertain. Written as DNA, the CDR3 is TGTGCCAGCAGTTTCGCAGGACCCTCTGGAAACACCATATATTTT. The encoded protein is CASSFAGPSGNTIYF.